This entry concerns a single T cell receptor beta chain. This clonotype was observed at least ten times. The antigen this receptor binds is unknown. The record has no base qualities; no much larger clone is one base away. To synthesize cDNA, template-switch 5'RACE was performed with a primer carrying a 10-nucleotide random unique molecular identifier so that each TCR transcript was tagged. Every sequencing run yielded over 160 million TCR-beta sequences covering 15-18 subjects. The RNeasy kit was used to extract total RNA. TCR-beta VDJ regions were amplified with primers for the TCR constant region and the 5'RACE anchor, using the KAPA Real-time Library Amplification kit. A first PCR added sample indexes and Illumina adaptors, and a second PCR then raised library yield. After Ampure bead purification, the TCR product of roughly 650 bp was size-selected on a 2% E-gel SizeSelection system. Before pooling, libraries had their quality checked on a Bioanalyzer, their concentration measured with Qubit, and their quantity determined with the Kapa Library Quantification kit. Libraries were sequenced paired-end 2 x 150 bp on an Illumina HiSeq 2500. To increase sequence diversity, roughly 24-32% phiX was spiked into each library pool. Processing in the source paper ran as follows. Quality-filtered reads were processed with the UMI-based MiGEC pipeline, which removed over 75% of raw TCR sequences during error correction. VDJ genes were aligned to IMGT germline references, and clonotypes were defined by unique CDR3 amino acid sequence plus V-J genes. VDJtools evaluated clonal expansion, Shannon diversity and CDR3 relatedness (CalcPairwiseDistances, ClusterSamples); CLCbio workbench built phylogenetic trees. Clones with at least 8 unique UMIs were defined as expanded, with this threshold being based on coefficient-of-variation modelling across technical triplicates. TCRdb reworked the public reads: Q25 trimming with fastp, MiXCR clone assembly, productive beta chains retained. Every distinct CDR3 protein forms one entry, paired with its most common genes and DNA. The V and J calls shown here were made by TCRdb, not taken from the authors' results. The sample records tens of thousands of distinct CDR3 sequences, 3% to 3.5% of which are singletons. The ten most abundant clones make up around 3.6% of the sample.

For the unsorted PBMC libraries, 2 million PBMCs were stored in RNAlater at -80 degrees C until RNA extraction and were used to generate the libraries. Multiple sclerosis patients were enrolled in a US clinical protocol under which disease progression was evaluated by magnetic resonance imaging. PBMCs were separated from peripheral blood using Ficoll-Hypaque density gradient centrifugation and then cryopreserved in liquid nitrogen. From the germline V gene, CDR1 is KGHSH and CDR2 is LQKENI. V lost 5 bases and J lost 4 bases; the stretch between them is 15 bases long. From the cysteine up to the phenylalanine, the CDR3 has a length of 15 residues. Kept here is only the CDR3 DNA, which spans 45 bases and is read in frame from base 1. This sample is part of a study of neurological immune-mediated disorders (dated by TCRdb to the late 2010s). Study-wide context: Among the roughly 34 multiple sclerosis patients, relapsing-remitting MS was present in some 31 and secondary progressive MS was present in 3. Alongside PBMC samples, the set of about 100 TCR-beta libraries contained longitudinal samples, technical triplicates, and paired CD4+ and CD8+ T-cell subsets that had been sorted. Peripheral blood TCR-beta repertoires from HTLV-I-associated myelopathy (HAM/TSP) patients, multiple sclerosis patients and healthy controls were compared by UMI-based sequencing. Of the approximately 70 subjects in the cohort, about 14 were HAM/TSP patients, about 35 were multiple sclerosis patients, and around 20 were healthy controls. General conclusions and limits of the study: Across subjects, expanded clones never shared an identical CDR3 amino acid sequence, which suggests that the TCR-beta repertoires in every group were private. No clinical or MRI features were associated with the MS cluster, and the authors said that larger cohorts are needed. In phylogenetic analysis, the repertoires of 18 of 34 MS patients grouped into a cluster of related CDR3 sequences, which suggests a possible signature at the repertoire level. TCR clonal expansion was greatest in HAM/TSP patients and smallest in MS patients, who ranked below even healthy controls.

The TCR originated in a man aged 40-49 years with multiple sclerosis. The sequence joins TRBV18 to TRBJ2-1; the D gene is perhaps TRBD1 or TRBD2, as each covers 5 bases. The sequenced sample consisted of PBMCs. The DNA is as follows: TGTGCCAGCTCAAAACCCGGGACGTATTACAATGAGCAGTTCTTC. The encoded protein is CASSKPGTYYNEQFF. The reference TRBV18 and TRBJ2-1 proteins fill in what lies around the CDR3, so the full variable domain reads NAGVMQNPRHLVRRRGQEARLRCSPMKGHSHVYWYRQLPEEGLKFMVYLQKENIIDESGMPKERFSAEFPKEGPSILRIQQVVRGDSAAYFCASSKPGTYYNEQFFGPGTRLTVL.